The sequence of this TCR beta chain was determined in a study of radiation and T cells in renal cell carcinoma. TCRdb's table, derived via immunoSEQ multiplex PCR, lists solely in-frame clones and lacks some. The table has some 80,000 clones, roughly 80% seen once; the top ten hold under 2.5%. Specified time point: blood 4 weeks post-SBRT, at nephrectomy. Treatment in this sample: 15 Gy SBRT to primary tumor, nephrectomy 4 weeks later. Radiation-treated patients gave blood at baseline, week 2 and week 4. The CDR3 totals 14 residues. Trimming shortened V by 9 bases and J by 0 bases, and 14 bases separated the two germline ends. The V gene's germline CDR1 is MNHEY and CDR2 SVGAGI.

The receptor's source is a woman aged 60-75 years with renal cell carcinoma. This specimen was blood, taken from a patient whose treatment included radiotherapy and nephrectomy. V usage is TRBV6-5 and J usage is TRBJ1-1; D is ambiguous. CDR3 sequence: CASTIGVLNTEAFF. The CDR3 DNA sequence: TGTGCCAGTACGATTGGGGTCCTGAACACTGAAGCTTTCTTT.